The 7 T cell receptor beta chains listed next were all sequenced from one sample in a study of T-cell reconstitution after alpha-beta-depleted transplantation in children. Unique molecular identifiers were incorporated during preparation of the TCRbeta library. MiXCR, run by TCRdb on the PCR reads, gives a single entry per CDR3 protein. The sample lists under 450,000 distinct CDR3 sequences; about a sixth were seen once. Sequenced material: PBMCs, mostly from graft donor cells, taken 360 days after TCRalphabeta/CD19-depleted stem cell transplant. Source of these receptors: a boy under three years old who had a stem cell transplant for Wiskott-Aldrich syndrome, so the T cells may come from the graft donor.

This clonotype was detected a few times. The rearrangement links TRBV6-5 to TRBJ2-7; 11 bases are a match to TRBD1. The V gene's germline CDR1 is MNHEY and CDR2 SVGAGI. This CDR3 is built from 16 residues. The trim removed 1 base at V and 6 bases at J, leaving 8 bases unmatched. CDR3 amino acids: CASSYFAGTGGLEQYF. CDR3 in DNA: TGTGCCAGCAGTTACTTTGCCGGGACAGGGGGTCTCGAGCAGTACTTC.

This clonotype was found a few times. The genes are TRBV7-9 and TRBJ2-2, with D perhaps TRBD1 (5 bases). V was cut by 5 bases and J by 4 bases, with 14 bases left in between. From germline, CDR1 is SEHNR and CDR2 FQNEAQ (reference sequence). The CDR3 is made up of 15 amino acids. DNA for the CDR3: TGTGCCAGCAGCCGTCCCAGGGCAGGCACCGGGGAGCTGTTTTTT. Translation gives CASSRPRAGTGELFF. Drawing the rest from reference TRBV7-9 and TRBJ2-2, the complete variable domain is DTGVSQNPRHKITKRGQNVTFRCDPISEHNRLYWYRQTLGQGPEFLTYFQNEAQLEKSRLLSDRFSAERPKGSFSTLEIQRTEQGDSAMYLCASSRPRAGTGELFFGEGSRLTVL.

This clonotype has more than one count but fewer than ten. A junction boundary mismatches the germline segment, possibly from a read error. The V gene is TRBV7-9, the J gene TRBJ1-2; D is unclear. The germline gives CDR1 SEHNR, CDR2 FQNEAQ (reference sequence). The CDR3 runs to 12 residues. CDR3 region: CARSLPNYGYTF. As DNA, the CDR3 is TGTGCCAGAAGCTTGCCAAACTATGGCTACACCTTC.

This clonotype showed up many times. The rearrangement uses TRBV20-1 and TRBJ2-1; TRBD2 is a possible D gene (5 bases). Germline V gives CDR1 DFQATT, CDR2 SNEGSKA (reference sequence). The length of the CDR3 is 14 residues. The V end lost 1 base, the J end lost 0 bases, and 7 bases lay between the germline ends. CDR3 DNA sequence: TGCAGTGCTAGAGCGGGGAGCTCCTACAATGAGCAGTTCTTC. This translates into CSARAGSSYNEQFF.

This clonotype was seen a few times. The rearrangement uses TRBV6-5 and TRBJ2-7; D unclear. V was clipped by 2 bases and J by 2 bases, with 19 bases between them. Germline loops: CDR1 MNHEY, CDR2 SVGAGI. The CDR3 covers 17 residues. CDR3 nucleotide sequence: TGTGCCAGCAGTTACCATGGCTCTTCTTACAGAACCTACGAGCAGTACTTC. Protein: CASSYHGSSYRTYEQYF.

The chain joins TRBV12-3 or TRBV12-4 to TRBJ2-7, with D possibly being TRBD2 (5 bases). V was trimmed by 3 bases and J by 3 bases, leaving 15 bases between them. The CDR3 contains 15 residues. The DNA for the CDR3 is TGTGCCAGCAGTTTTTTCGGGATTGTCGGCTACGAGCAGTACTTC. Its protein product is CASSFFGIVGYEQYF.

A few counts support this clonotype. The CDR3 DNA follows: TGTGCCAGCAGTTTCACCCCCCCTGGTTCCTACAATGAGCAGTTCTTC. Translation: CASSFTPPGSYNEQFF. The chain has TRBV12-3 or TRBV12-4 and TRBJ2-1; no reliable D call. V was trimmed by 3 bases and J by 1 base, leaving 13 bases between them. CDR3 size: 16 residues.